The rows below give T cell receptor beta chains drawn from one sample of a study of T cells in Graves' hyperthyroidism and ophthalmopathy. From the multiplex PCR reads, TCRdb called clonotypes with MiXCR, one entry per CDR3 protein. The data show fewer than 350,000 distinct CDR3 sequences, roughly 15% seen once. The sample comprised blood. Every receptor here comes from a woman in her thirties with Graves' hyperthyroidism that later progressed to Graves' ophthalmopathy. Both conserved end residues are part of each CDR3. D genes are given only for firm matches. Clone size is stated in some rows and not others, as once, few, many or a class when expanded.

DNA: TGTGCCAGCAGCTTAGGTCTACAGGACTACGAGCAGTACTTC
CDR3: CASSLGLQDYEQYF
D: NA
J: TRBJ2-7
V: TRBV7-9
size: many

DNA: TGCGCCACCACTGGACTAGCGGGAGGCACAGATACGCAGTATTTT
CDR3: CATTGLAGGTDTQYF
D: TRBD2
J: TRBJ2-3
V: TRBV4-1
size: NA

DNA: TGTGCCAGCGCGCCCGTTTCTGGAAACACCATATATTTT
CDR3: CASAPVSGNTIYF
D: NA
J: TRBJ1-3
V: TRBV11-2
size: many

DNA: TGTGCCAGCAGTGAACGGACAGGGGGCTTCTATGACTACACCTTC
CDR3: CASSERTGGFYDYTF
D: TRBD1
J: TRBJ1-2
V: TRBV6-1
size: NA

DNA: TGTGCCAGCGGACCCCTAGCGGGAGTGCAAGAGACCCAGTACTTC
CDR3: CASGPLAGVQETQYF
D: TRBD2
J: TRBJ2-5
V: TRBV11-2
size: NA

DNA: TGTGCCAGCAGTTATCCCTCTGGAGGATTGTATGGCTACACCTTC
CDR3: CASSYPSGGLYGYTF
D: NA
J: TRBJ1-2
V: TRBV6-2/TRBV6-3
size: many

DNA: TGCAGTGCCAGAGCAGGGACTAGCGGGAGTGGGTCCTACAATGAGCAGTTCTTC
CDR3: CSARAGTSGSGSYNEQFF
D: TRBD2
J: TRBJ2-1
V: TRBV20-1
size: many

DNA: TGTGCCAGCACCCTGCTGGGGGGGTTGGACTATGGCTACACCTTC
CDR3: CASTLLGGLDYGYTF
D: NA
J: TRBJ1-2
V: TRBV5-4
size: NA

DNA: TGCAGTGCTAGAGATGGGAGGAGAGCGTTGGATGAGCAGTTCTTC
CDR3: CSARDGRRALDEQFF
D: NA
J: TRBJ2-1
V: TRBV20-1
size: many

DNA: TGCGCCAGCAGACTAGCGGGGAATGAGCAGTTCTTC
CDR3: CASRLAGNEQFF
D: TRBD2
J: TRBJ2-1
V: TRBV4-1
size: NA

DNA: TGCAGCGTTGAAATAGGGGGGGACCCGTACGAGCAGTACTTC
CDR3: CSVEIGGDPYEQYF
D: NA
J: TRBJ2-7
V: TRBV29-1
size: many

DNA: TGTGCCAGCAGCTCCCGGGACAGGGTCTACGAGCAGTACTTC
CDR3: CASSSRDRVYEQYF
D: TRBD1
J: TRBJ2-7
V: TRBV7-9
size: many

DNA: TGTGCCTGGACCGGGACTAGCGGGATGGTCACCGGGGAGCTGTTTTTT
CDR3: CAWTGTSGMVTGELFF
D: TRBD2
J: TRBJ2-2
V: TRBV30
size: few

DNA: TGTGCCAGCAGCCAAGATACCGGGGTCGGGAACACTGAAGCTTTCTTT
CDR3: CASSQDTGVGNTEAFF
D: NA
J: TRBJ1-1
V: TRBV3-2
size: many

DNA: TGTGCCAGCAGTTTGACCCTCCTACCCTACGAGCAGTACTTC
CDR3: CASSLTLLPYEQYF
D: NA
J: TRBJ2-7
V: TRBV28
size: NA

DNA: TGTGCCAGCAGGTCCGGACAGGGAATTTCCACAGATACGCAGTATTTT
CDR3: CASRSGQGISTDTQYF
D: TRBD1
J: TRBJ2-3
V: TRBV28
size: many